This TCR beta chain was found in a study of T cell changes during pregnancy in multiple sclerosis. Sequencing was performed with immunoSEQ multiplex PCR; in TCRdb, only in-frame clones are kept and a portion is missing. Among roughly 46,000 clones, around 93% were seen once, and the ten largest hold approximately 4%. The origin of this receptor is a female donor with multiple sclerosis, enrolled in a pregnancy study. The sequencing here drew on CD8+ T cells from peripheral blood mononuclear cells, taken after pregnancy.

CDR3 region: CASSFLTGARNYGYTF. As DNA, the CDR3 is TGTGCCAGCAGTTTTTTGACAGGGGCCCGAAACTATGGCTACACCTTC. The chain recombines TRBV27 with TRBJ1-2, with TRBD1 identical over 8 bases. Germline CDR1 MNHEY, CDR2 SMNVEV (reference sequence). CDR3 length: 16 amino acids. V gave up 3 bases and J gave up 2 bases; unmatched junction bases: 8.